This T cell receptor beta chain was identified during a study of shared clonotypes between healthy human individuals. On the study more broadly: Plates per donor: three CD4 naive, three CD4 memory, two CD8 naive, one CD8 memory.

Germline CDR1 is SNHLY and CDR2 is FYNNEI. The CDR3 totals 14 residues. Trimming took 6 bases from V and 5 from J, leaving 13 bases between them. Only in-frame clones appear in the TCRdb table, and some are missing; sequencing was by immunoSEQ multiplex PCR. The top ten hold approximately 0.4% of the sample, which has some 2.3 million clones, approximately 93% seen once. The sequence was collected from a man aged 18 to 35 in good health. Some clones in this sample may be carry-over from other donors' samples. J is TRBJ1-4 and V is TRBV2, with D uncertain. Sequencing input: naive CD4+ T cells from PBMCs. Regarding subset: CD45RA+ positively selected. The CDR3 spells CASSYAGGNEKLFF. For the CDR3, the DNA is TGTGCCAGCAGCTATGCGGGAGGGAATGAAAAACTGTTTTTT. Together with reference TRBV2 and TRBJ1-4, the CDR3 gives the full variable domain: EPEVTQTPSHQVTQMGQEVILRCVPISNHLYFYWYRQILGQKVEFLVSFYNNEISEKSEIFDDQFSVERPDGSNFTLKIRSTKLEDSAMYFCASSYAGGNEKLFFGSGTQLSVL.